This T cell receptor beta chain is drawn from a study of cytomegalovirus exposure and HLA in healthy donors. The data were produced by immunoSEQ multiplex PCR, yet TCRdb's version contains in-frame clones alone and is incomplete. The table shows around 130,000 clones, with about 90% occurring only once. The CDR3 length is 15 residues. V lost 3 bases and J 1 base, leaving 13 bases between the germline ends. Germline V CDR1 and CDR2: MGHRA, YSYEKL. The chain combines TRBV4-1 with TRBJ2-7; tentative D call: TRBD2 (5 bases). The TCR was taken from a young man in good health and CMV-seronegative. Sequencing used PBMCs. The CDR3 coding sequence is TGCGCCAGCAGCCAGGCCTCGGGGTATTCCTACGAGCAGTACTTC. This encodes CASSQASGYSYEQYF.